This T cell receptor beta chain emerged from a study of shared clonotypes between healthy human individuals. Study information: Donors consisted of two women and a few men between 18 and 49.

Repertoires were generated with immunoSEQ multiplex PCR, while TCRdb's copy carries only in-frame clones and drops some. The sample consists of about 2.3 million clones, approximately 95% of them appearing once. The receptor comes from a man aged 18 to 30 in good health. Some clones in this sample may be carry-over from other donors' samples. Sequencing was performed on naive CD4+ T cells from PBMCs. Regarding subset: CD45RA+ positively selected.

The CDR3 nucleotides read TGTGCCAGCAGCTTCGGACAAGGCGAGCAGTACTTC. Its protein is CASSFGQGEQYF. The chain joins TRBV7-3 to TRBJ2-7, with D perhaps matching TRBD1 (5 bases). Germline-derived CDR1 and CDR2 are SGHTA and FQGTGA. The CDR3 extends over 12 amino acids. Trimming cost V 3 bases and J 6 bases, with 9 bases left between them.